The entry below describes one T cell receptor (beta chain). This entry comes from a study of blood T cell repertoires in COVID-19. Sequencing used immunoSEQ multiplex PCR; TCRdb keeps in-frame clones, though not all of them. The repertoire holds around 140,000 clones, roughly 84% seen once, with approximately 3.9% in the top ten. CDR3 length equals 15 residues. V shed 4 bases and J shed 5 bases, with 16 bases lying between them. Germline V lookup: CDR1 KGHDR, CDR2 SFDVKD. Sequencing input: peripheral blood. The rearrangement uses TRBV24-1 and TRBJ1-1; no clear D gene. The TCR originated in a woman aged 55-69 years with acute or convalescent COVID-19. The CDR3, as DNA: TGTGCCACCAGTGACTCTACTAGTTGGGTTACTGAAGCTTTCTTT. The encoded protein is CATSDSTSWVTEAFF.